The clone carrying this T cell receptor beta chain appeared once. The data were obtained in a study of blood T cell repertoires in COVID-19. Participants were aged about 18 to 100 years, lived in under 25 US areas, and enrolled virtually. Symptom resolution, clearance, or two negative PCRs marked donors in Cohort 3 as recovered. Profiling relied on immunoSEQ multiplex PCR, and the TCRdb table lists in-frame clones only, not all of them. The repertoire consists of roughly 220,000 clones, with 88% occurring once and the leading ten covering roughly 2.8%. The origin of this receptor is a woman aged 25 to 45 who had recovered from COVID-19. The sequencing sample was made of PBMCs or T cells enriched from blood (not recorded which).

CDR3 DNA: TGTGCCAGCAGTTTAACAGGATCTAACTATGGCTACACCTTC. This sequence encodes CASSLTGSNYGYTF. The chain is built from TRBV27 and TRBJ1-2; weak D call: TRBD1 (5 bases). The CDR3 is 14 amino acids. The V gene's germline CDR1 is MNHEY and CDR2 SMNVEV (reference sequence). V lost 2 bases and J lost 0, with 7 bases in between.